Many counts were recorded for the clone carrying this T cell receptor (beta chain). TCRdb re-derived calls from the reads in MiXCR, one entry per CDR3 protein. The table has some 440,000 distinct CDR3 sequences, approximately 32% seen once. The data stem from a study of T cell repertoires in cytomegalovirus infection. Study summary: Public TCR beta signatures provided an indication of both CMV infection and a matching HLA type.

The germline CDR1 and CDR2 sequences are SEHNR and FQNEAQ (reference sequence). Trimming removed 8 bases from V and 8 bases from J, with 16 bases in between. The CDR3 loop spans 13 amino acids. The genes are TRBV7-9 and TRBJ2-1; no reliable D call. This clonotype was obtained from a human donor in good health (CMV status not recorded). Some clones in this sample may be carry-over from other donors' samples. Sequencing was performed on PBMCs. The DNA of the CDR3 is TGTGCCAGCCCCTCGGCTGCGTCTGATGAGCAGTTCTTC. The encoded protein is CASPSAASDEQFF.